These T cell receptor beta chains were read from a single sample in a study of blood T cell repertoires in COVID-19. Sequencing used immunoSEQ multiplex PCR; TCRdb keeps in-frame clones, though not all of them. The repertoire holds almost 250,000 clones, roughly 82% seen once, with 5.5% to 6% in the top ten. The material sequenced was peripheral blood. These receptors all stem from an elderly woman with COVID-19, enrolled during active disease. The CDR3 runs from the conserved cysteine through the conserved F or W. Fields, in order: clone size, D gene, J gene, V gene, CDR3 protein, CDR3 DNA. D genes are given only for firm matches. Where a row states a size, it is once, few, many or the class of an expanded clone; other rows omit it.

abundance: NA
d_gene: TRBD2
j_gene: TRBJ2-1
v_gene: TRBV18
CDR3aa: CASSPPGLAGGVFF
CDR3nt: TGTGCCAGCTCACCACCGGGGCTAGCGGGGGGCGTGTTCTTC

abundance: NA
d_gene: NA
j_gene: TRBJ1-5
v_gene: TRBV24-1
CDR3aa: CATSRPKGDIGQPQHF
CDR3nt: TGTGCCACCAGTCGCCCTAAGGGGGACATCGGTCAGCCCCAGCATTTT

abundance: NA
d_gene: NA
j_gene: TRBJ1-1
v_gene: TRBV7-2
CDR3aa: CASSSDSVMNTEAFF
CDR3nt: TGTGCCAGCAGCTCGGACAGCGTTATGAACACTGAAGCTTTCTTT

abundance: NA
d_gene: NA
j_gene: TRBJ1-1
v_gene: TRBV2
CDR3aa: CASSVQTWAFF
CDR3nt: TGTGCCAGCAGTGTTCAAACATGGGCTTTCTTT

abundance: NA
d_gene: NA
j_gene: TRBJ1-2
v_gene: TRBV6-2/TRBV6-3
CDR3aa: CASSFTVYGYTF
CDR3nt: TGTGCCAGCAGTTTTACGGTCTATGGCTACACCTTC

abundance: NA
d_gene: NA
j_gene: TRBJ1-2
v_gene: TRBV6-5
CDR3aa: CASSYSLGGGNYGYTF
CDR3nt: TGTGCCAGCAGTTACTCTCTAGGGGGGGGAAACTATGGCTACACCTTC

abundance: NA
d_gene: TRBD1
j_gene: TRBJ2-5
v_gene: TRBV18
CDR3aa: CASSTGQGAKETQYF
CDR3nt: TGTGCCAGCTCAACGGGACAGGGGGCGAAAGAGACCCAGTACTTC

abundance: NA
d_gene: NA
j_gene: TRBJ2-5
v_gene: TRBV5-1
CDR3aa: CASSTTGGGWGETQYF
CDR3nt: TGCGCCAGCAGCACCACAGGGGGAGGGTGGGGAGAGACCCAGTACTTC

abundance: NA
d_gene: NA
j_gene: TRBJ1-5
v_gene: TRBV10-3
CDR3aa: CAIKPGINQPQHF
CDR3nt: TGTGCCATCAAGCCAGGGATCAATCAGCCCCAGCATTTT

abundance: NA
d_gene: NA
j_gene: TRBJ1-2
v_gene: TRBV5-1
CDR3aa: CASSLGAGRDGYTF
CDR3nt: TGCGCCAGCAGCTTGGGAGCAGGGAGGGATGGCTACACCTTC

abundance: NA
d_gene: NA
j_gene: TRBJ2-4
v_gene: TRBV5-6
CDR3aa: CASSPSRIGIHKNIQYF
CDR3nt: TGTGCCAGCAGCCCTTCAAGAATCGGGATACACAAAAACATTCAGTACTTC

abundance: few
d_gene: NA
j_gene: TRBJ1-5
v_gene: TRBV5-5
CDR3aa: CASSSLGGGYQPQHF
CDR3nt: TGTGCCAGCAGCTCATTAGGGGGGGGATATCAGCCCCAGCATTTT

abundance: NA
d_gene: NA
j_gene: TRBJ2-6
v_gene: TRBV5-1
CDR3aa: CASSLVGGTGTGANVLTF
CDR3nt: TGCGCCAGCAGCTTGGTTGGGGGAACAGGGACTGGGGCCAACGTCCTGACTTTC

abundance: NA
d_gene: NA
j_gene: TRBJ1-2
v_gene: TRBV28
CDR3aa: CASSLRRAGYGYTF
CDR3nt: TGTGCCAGCAGTTTACGGCGGGCGGGCTATGGCTACACCTTC

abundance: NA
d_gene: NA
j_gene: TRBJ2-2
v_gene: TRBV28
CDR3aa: CASTSIGGVKSGELFF
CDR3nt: TGTGCCAGCACCTCAATAGGGGGGGTAAAATCCGGGGAGCTGTTTTTT